This record covers a single TCR beta chain. Assignments of participants to cohorts depended upon their own reported clinical history. Per the original methods: Reference gene primer amplification gave nucleated cell count estimates. Using immunoSEQ multiplex PCR, the repertoire was profiled, and TCRdb retains in-frame clones only, with some absent. Clonal size and the V and J genes are those of that table, whereas D and trimming came from the DNA. The repertoire includes 200,000 or so clones, 80% to 85% of them detected once, and approximately 7.9% sits in the top ten. Germline V gene sequence: CDR1 SGHRS, CDR2 YFSETQ. Trimming at V came to 2 bases and at J to 3 bases, leaving 8 bases not matched to a gene. The CDR3 length is 16 residues. This specimen belongs to a study of blood T cell repertoires in COVID-19. For the study at large: Samples came from the United States, Italy and Spain, spanning acute and convalescent COVID-19.

Sequencing was carried out using PBMCs or T cells enriched from blood (not recorded which). The V call is TRBV5-1, the J call TRBJ2-3, with 8 bases aligning to TRBD2. This sequence originates from a man in his forties or fifties who had recovered from COVID-19. This CDR3 is CASSLEAGVRTDTQYF. CDR3 DNA: TGCGCCAGCAGCTTAGAAGCGGGGGTGCGAACAGATACGCAGTATTTT.